Listed here are 18 T cell receptor beta chains from one sample, sequenced in a study of cytomegalovirus exposure and HLA in healthy donors. A multiplex PCR was run with 60 Vbeta primers and 13 Jbeta primers. Assay: immunoSEQ multiplex PCR; the TCRdb copy retains only in-frame clones and omits some. The table has 90,000 to 150,000 clones, roughly 80% seen once; the top ten hold roughly 3.5%. Material for sequencing was PBMCs. These TCRs come from a woman aged 30 to 39 in good health and CMV-seropositive.

This clone was observed once. J is TRBJ2-5 and V is TRBV7-2; 13 bases fit TRBD2. Germline assignment: CDR1 SGHTA and CDR2 FQGNSA. V gave up 4 bases and J gave up 4 bases; unmatched junction bases: 6. The CDR3 contains 16 residues. The chain's CDR3 is CASSSQLAGGPETQYF. The CDR3, as DNA: TGTGCCAGCAGCTCTCAACTAGCGGGGGGGCCAGAGACCCAGTACTTC. The complete variable domain, with remaining parts taken from reference TRBV7-2 and TRBJ2-5, reads GAGVSQSPSNKVTEKGKDVELRCDPISGHTALYWYRQSLGQGLEFLIYFQGNSAPDKSGLPSDRFSAERTGGSVSTLTIQRTQQEDSAVYLCASSSQLAGGPETQYFGPGTRLLVL.

This rearrangement joins TRBV25-1 to TRBJ2-3; D remains ambiguous. The CDR3 covers 15 residues. Germline CDR1 reads MGHDK; CDR2 reads SYGVNS. Trimming took off 2 bases at V and 0 bases at J, with 9 bases between the two ends. CDR3 protein: CASSELRLSTDTQYF. CDR3 DNA: TGTGCCAGCAGTGAACTCCGACTTAGCACAGATACGCAGTATTTT.

This chain uses TRBV7-2 with TRBJ2-5; D perhaps matches TRBD2 (6 bases). Trimming stripped 6 bases from V and 7 bases from J, with 24 bases between. The CDR3 is 16 amino acids. Germline V lookup: CDR1 SGHTA, CDR2 FQGNSA. In DNA, the CDR3 is TGTGCCAGCAGTTCGGCGGGGTTGGCGCCGGGTGGGACCCAGTACTTC. Protein: CASSSAGLAPGGTQYF.

The chain joins TRBV7-9 to TRBJ2-7, with no clear D. The CDR3 runs 12 residues. Trimming shortened V by 4 bases and J by 0 bases, and 4 bases separated the two germline ends. Germline V gene data show CDR1 as SEHNR and CDR2 as FQNEAQ (reference sequence). CDR3 DNA: TGTGCCAGCAGCTATAGCTCCTACGAGCAGTACTTC. Protein sequence: CASSYSSYEQYF.

V usage is TRBV10-3 and J usage is TRBJ1-1, with 7 bases aligning to TRBD1. There are 12 residues in the CDR3. Germline trimming cut 2 bases from V and 10 bases from J; bases unmatched to any gene: 4. CDR1 and CDR2 (germline): ENHRY, SYGVKD. This chain's CDR3 is CAISETDRVAFF. Written as DNA, the CDR3 is TGTGCCATCAGTGAGACTGACAGGGTAGCTTTCTTT.

The chain recombines TRBV7-9 with TRBJ1-4; 9 bases fit TRBD1. This CDR3 spans 13 amino acids. Germline loops: CDR1 SEHNR, CDR2 FQNEAQ (reference sequence). Trimming took 8 bases from V and 8 from J; bases not matched to a gene: 6. The CDR3 loop reads CASSGTGNEKLFF. Written as DNA, the CDR3 is TGTGCCAGCTCCGGGACAGGGAACGAAAAACTGTTTTTT.

The CDR3 sequence is CAWSVSGSSYNEQFF. The DNA of the CDR3 is TGTGCCTGGAGTGTTAGCGGGAGCTCCTACAATGAGCAGTTCTTC. The genes are TRBV30 and TRBJ2-1, with 9 bases identical to TRBD2. Germline V gene data show CDR1 as GTSNPN and CDR2 as SVGIG (reference sequence). V gave up 0 bases and J gave up 0 bases; unmatched junction bases: 0. The CDR3 has 15 residues. Using reference TRBV30 and TRBJ2-1 for the parts outside the CDR3, the full variable domain is SQTIHQWPATLVQPVGSPLSLECTVEGTSNPNLYWYRQAAGRGLQLLFYSVGIGQISSEVPQNLSASRPQDRQFILSSKKLLLSDSGFYLCAWSVSGSSYNEQFFGPGTRLTVL.

This sequence joins TRBV9 and TRBJ2-1, with 7 bases fitting TRBD1. Germline CDR1 SGDLS, CDR2 YYNGEE. V was clipped by 3 bases and J by 9 bases; unmatched bases: 12. The CDR3 runs 15 residues. The DNA for the CDR3 is TGTGCCAGCAGCGCAGGACAGGCCTCGGCCAGTGAGCAGTTCTTC. The encoded protein is CASSAGQASASEQFF.

This clone was counted only a few times. This chain uses TRBV2 with TRBJ2-3; 7 nucleotides line up with TRBD2. V gave up 6 bases and J gave up 4 bases; unmatched junction bases: 10. From germline, CDR1 is SNHLY and CDR2 FYNNEI. This CDR3 has 15 residues. CDR3 sequence reads: CASRDGLGVADTQYF. The DNA for the CDR3 is TGTGCCAGCAGGGACGGACTAGGGGTTGCAGATACGCAGTATTTT. The full variable domain, in which reference TRBV2 and TRBJ2-3 provide the parts outside the CDR3, is EPEVTQTPSHQVTQMGQEVILRCVPISNHLYFYWYRQILGQKVEFLVSFYNNEISEKSEIFDDQFSVERPDGSNFTLKIRSTKLEDSAMYFCASRDGLGVADTQYFGPGTRLTVL.

This clone came up a few times. This rearrangement joins TRBV4-3 to TRBJ1-1, with D uncertain. The V end was cut by 4 bases, the J end by 1 base, with 7 bases between. Germline CDR1 LGHNA, CDR2 YSLEER. The CDR3 totals 13 residues. This CDR3 reads CASSRAGNTEAFF. In nucleotides, the CDR3 is TGCGCCAGCAGCCGTGCGGGGAACACTGAAGCTTTCTTT.

This chain connects TRBV7-9 to TRBJ1-4, with no clear D. CDR1 SEHNR and CDR2 FQNEAQ come from the germline V gene (reference sequence). Trimming removed 8 bases at V and 8 bases at J, with 12 bases between. This CDR3 has 12 amino acids. CDR3 bases: TGTGCCAGCTCGTTACGTGGCGAAAAACTGTTTTTT. Amino acids: CASSLRGEKLFF.

The chain recombines TRBV5-8 with TRBJ1-1; 9 nucleotides line up with TRBD1. The V segment lost 4 bases and the J segment 4 bases; nucleotides outside the gene matches: 5. Germline lookup yields CDR1 SGHTS and CDR2 YDEGEE. This CDR3 is 14 amino acids long. CDR3 loop: CASSDGTGSTEAFF. CDR3 bases: TGTGCCAGCAGCGACGGGACAGGGTCCACTGAAGCTTTCTTT.

The rearrangement joins TRBV13 to TRBJ2-2; the D gene is possibly TRBD1 (6 bases). Germline loops: CDR1 PRHDT, CDR2 FYEKMQ (reference sequence). V dropped 7 bases and J dropped 5 bases, with 8 bases sitting between them. This CDR3 is built from 12 residues. This CDR3 is CASTQGTGELFF. CDR3 coding DNA: TGTGCCAGCACCCAGGGGACCGGGGAGCTGTTTTTT.

This clone was seen a few times. The CDR3 DNA reads as TGTGCCAGCAGCTTCCGGGCCGCGGGGCCAACTAGCACAGATACGCAGTATTTT. Protein sequence: CASSFRAAGPTSTDTQYF. V usage is TRBV7-6 and J usage is TRBJ2-3; D is perhaps TRBD2 (6 bases). The length of the CDR3 is 18 residues. CDR1 is SGHVS and CDR2 is FNYEAQ in the germline V gene. V gave up 3 bases and J gave up 0 bases, with 19 bases separating them.

This chain uses TRBV30 with TRBJ1-1; 8 positions match TRBD1. Germline CDR1 and CDR2: GTSNPN and SVGIG (reference sequence). J gave up 7 bases and V 3 bases, and 7 bases lay outside the gene matches. CDR3 size: 13 residues. In DNA, the CDR3 is TGTGCCTGGAGCTACACGACAGGGGTTGAAGCTTTCTTT. This codes for CAWSYTTGVEAFF.

This chain uses TRBV5-4 with TRBJ2-3, with TRBD2 matching over 9 bases. Germline CDR1 reads SGHNT; CDR2 reads YYREEE (reference sequence). The CDR3 runs 15 residues. With 4 bases clipped from V and 2 bases from J, the junction kept 5 bases outside the gene matches. The CDR3 here is CASSPLAGITDTQYF. CDR3 nucleotides: TGTGCCAGCAGCCCCCTAGCGGGGATCACAGATACGCAGTATTTT. Combining the CDR3 with reference TRBV5-4 and TRBJ2-3 gives the whole variable domain ETGVTQSPTHLIKTRGQQVTLRCSSQSGHNTVSWYQQALGQGPQFIFQYYREEENGRGNFPPRFSGLQFPNYSSELNVNALELDDSALYLCASSPLAGITDTQYFGPGTRLTVL.

This clone showed up just a few times. The rearrangement links TRBV19 to TRBJ2-1; 11 positions match TRBD1. The CDR3 length is 15 residues. Germline loops: CDR1 LNHDA, CDR2 SQIVND (reference sequence). V lost 3 bases, J lost 8 bases, and 6 bases stayed unmatched. Written as DNA, the CDR3 is TGTGCCAGTAGTATGGACAGGGGGCCGTGGGATGAGCAGTTCTTC. This codes for CASSMDRGPWDEQFF.

This clone was found a few times. The chain is built from TRBV4-3 and TRBJ2-2, with D possibly being TRBD1 (6 bases). V was trimmed by 0 bases and J by 1 base, leaving 12 bases between them. CDR1 LGHNA and CDR2 YSLEER come from the germline V gene. The CDR3 spans 17 residues. This CDR3 reads CASSQDPDRGNTGELFF. The CDR3 nucleotides read TGCGCCAGCAGCCAAGACCCGGACAGAGGGAACACCGGGGAGCTGTTTTTT.